This TCR beta chain came from a study of T cells after yellow fever vaccination. 5'RACE template switching generated TCR cDNA, adding a universal primer site and UMIs. TCRdb redid the calling of the 5' RACE reads with MiXCR, one entry per CDR3 protein. In the table there are under 550,000 distinct CDR3 sequences, around a fifth of which are singletons. V was shortened by 3 bases and J by 4 bases, with 7 bases between the two germline ends. Germline V gene data show CDR1 as SGHTA and CDR2 as FQGNSA. The CDR3 totals 13 residues. This sequence was found in a man aged 18 to 29 who received the YFV17D yellow fever vaccine. This specimen was PBMCs, taken approximately 20 days after the first yellow fever vaccination. This chain connects TRBV7-2 to TRBJ1-5; D unclear. The CDR3 DNA is TGTGCCAGCAGCTTCGGGGAGAATCAGCCCCAGCATTTT. Translating gives CASSFGENQPQHF.